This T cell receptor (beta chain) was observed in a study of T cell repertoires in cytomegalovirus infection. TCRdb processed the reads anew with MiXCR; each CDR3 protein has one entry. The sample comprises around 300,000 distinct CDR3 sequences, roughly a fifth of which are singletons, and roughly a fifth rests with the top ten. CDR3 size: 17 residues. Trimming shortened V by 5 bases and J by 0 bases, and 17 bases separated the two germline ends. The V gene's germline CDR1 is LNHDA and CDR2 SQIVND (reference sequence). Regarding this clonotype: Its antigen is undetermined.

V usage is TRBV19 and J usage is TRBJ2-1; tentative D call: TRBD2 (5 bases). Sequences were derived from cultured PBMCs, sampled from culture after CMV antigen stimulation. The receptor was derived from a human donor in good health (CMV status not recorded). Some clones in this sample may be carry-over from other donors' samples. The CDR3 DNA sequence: TGTGCCAGTAGTCCTTTAACAGCGGCGAGCTCCTACAATGAGCAGTTCTTC. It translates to CASSPLTAASSYNEQFF.